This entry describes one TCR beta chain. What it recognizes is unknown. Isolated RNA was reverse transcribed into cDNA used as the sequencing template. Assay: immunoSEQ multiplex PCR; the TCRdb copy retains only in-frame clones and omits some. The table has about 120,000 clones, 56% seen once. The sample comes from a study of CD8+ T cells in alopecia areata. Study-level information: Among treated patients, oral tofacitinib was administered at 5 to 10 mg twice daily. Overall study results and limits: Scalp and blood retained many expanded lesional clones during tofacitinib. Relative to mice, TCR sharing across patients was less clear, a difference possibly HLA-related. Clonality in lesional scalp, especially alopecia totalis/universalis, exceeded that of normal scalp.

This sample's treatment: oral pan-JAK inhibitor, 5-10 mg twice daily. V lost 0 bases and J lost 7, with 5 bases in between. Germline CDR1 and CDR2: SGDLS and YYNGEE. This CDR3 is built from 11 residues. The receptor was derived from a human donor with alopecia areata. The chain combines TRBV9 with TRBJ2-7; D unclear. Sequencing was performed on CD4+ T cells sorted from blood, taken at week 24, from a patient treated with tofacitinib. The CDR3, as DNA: TGTGCCAGCAGCGTAGGTGAGGAGCAGTACTTC. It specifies CASSVGEEQYF.